Included here is one T cell receptor (beta chain) sequence, with context. The record originates from a study of blood T cell repertoires in COVID-19. The method was immunoSEQ multiplex PCR; TCRdb's version includes in-frame clones alone and lacks a portion of them. The sample gives a few hundred thousand clones, around 83% of which show up once; approximately 4.7% is in the top ten. The CDR3 is made up of 17 amino acids. Trimming took 5 bases from V and 1 from J; bases not matched to a gene: 12. CDR1 is SEHNR, CDR2 FQNEAQ, per germline (reference sequence). This sequence originates from a woman between 45 and 60 years old who had recovered from COVID-19. The source material was PBMCs or T cells enriched from blood (not recorded which). The chain joins TRBV7-9 to TRBJ1-2, with TRBD1 matching over 8 bases. CDR3 region: CASSPTGAGPRNYGYTF. The CDR3 nucleotides are TGTGCCAGCAGCCCGACAGGGGCCGGGCCTCGTAACTATGGCTACACCTTC.